A selection of T cell receptor beta chains follows, all from one sample in a study of graft-versus-host responses after intestinal transplantation. No antigen has been assigned to these receptors. Data came from immunoSEQ multiplex PCR; TCRdb stores just in-frame clones and leaves some out. The data contain about 92,000 clones, over 80% of them singletons. Source: unstimulated CD8+ T cells sorted from spleen or lymph node cells, taken before intestinal transplant. All receptors come from a human donor who received an intestinal transplant. CDR3s include the opening cysteine and the closing phenylalanine or tryptophan. Each record gives: J gene, D gene, clone size, V gene, CDR3 protein, CDR3 DNA. A D gene is named only where the DNA matches it firmly. Clone size appears in some rows only: once, few, many, or a class for an expanded clone.

TRBJ2-5 - - TRBV6-6 CASSQGGTETKETQYF TGTGCCAGCAGTCAGGGCGGGACAGAAACAAAAGAGACCCAGTACTTC
TRBJ2-2 - once TRBV7-6 CASNSPLANTGELFF TGTGCCAGCAACTCGCCCCTAGCTAACACCGGGGAGCTGTTTTTT
TRBJ2-1 - - TRBV6-1 CASSEALYNEQFF TGTGCCAGCAGTGAAGCTCTCTACAATGAGCAGTTCTTC
TRBJ2-7 TRBD2 - TRBV11-2 CASSWGLAGEDYERYF TGTGCCAGCAGCTGGGGACTAGCGGGGGAAGATTACGAGCGGTACTTC
TRBJ2-7 - - TRBV12-5 CASGSPSYEQYF TGTGCTAGTGGTTCTCCGTCCTACGAGCAGTACTTC
TRBJ1-6 - - TRBV14 CASSQVTNNSPLHF TGTGCCAGCAGCCAAGTTACGAATAATTCACCCCTCCACTTT
TRBJ2-5 - - TRBV5-1 CASSLRWERVRETQYF TGCGCCAGCAGCTTGAGGTGGGAAAGGGTGCGAGAGACCCAGTACTTC
TRBJ1-2 - - TRBV10-1 CASSEAGSGYTF TGCGCCAGCAGTGAAGCGGGTTCTGGCTACACCTTC
TRBJ2-7 - - TRBV7-2 CASSQVGERPPYEQYF TGTGCCAGCAGCCAGGTCGGGGAACGACCCCCCTACGAGCAGTACTTC
TRBJ1-5 TRBD1 - TRBV18 CASSPSGGRDQPQHF TGTGCCAGCTCACCATCAGGGGGCCGGGATCAGCCCCAGCATTTT
TRBJ2-7 - - TRBV27 CASSLFLSGQEYEQYF TGTGCCAGCAGTTTATTCCTCTCTGGACAAGAGTACGAGCAGTACTTC
TRBJ2-3 - - TRBV2 CASSESPSTDTQYF TGTGCCAGCAGTGAATCTCCGAGCACAGATACGCAGTATTTT
TRBJ1-6 - once TRBV19 CASSIVRLGQSPLHF TGTGCCAGTAGTATAGTTCGACTGGGGCAATCACCCCTCCACTTT
TRBJ2-7 - once TRBV7-9 CASSLVLGAGNSYEQYF TGTGCCAGCAGCTTAGTATTGGGCGCGGGGAACTCCTACGAGCAGTACTTC
TRBJ2-3 - - TRBV30 CAWSYGGSGTDTQYF TGTGCCTGGAGTTATGGGGGATCTGGAACAGATACGCAGTATTTT
TRBJ2-2 - - TRBV4-1 CASSLGGRNTGELFF TGCGCCAGCAGCCTAGGGGGGAGGAACACCGGGGAGCTGTTTTTT
TRBJ2-2 - - TRBV11-3 CASSPWTGTGELFF TGTGCCAGCAGCCCCTGGACGGGAACCGGGGAGCTGTTTTTT
TRBJ1-6 - - TRBV6-5 CASSLQGGGSPLHF TGTGCCAGCAGTTTACAGGGAGGGGGTTCACCCCTCCACTTT
TRBJ2-7 TRBD2 - TRBV9 CASRRTSGIYEQYF TGTGCCAGCAGGAGGACTAGCGGGATTTACGAGCAGTACTTC
TRBJ2-4 TRBD2 - TRBV13 CASSSQRAGVYIQYF TGTGCCAGCAGCTCCCAGCGGGCGGGGGTATACATTCAGTACTTC
TRBJ2-7 - - TRBV11-2 CASSRYRESYEQYF TGTGCCAGCAGCCGTTACAGGGAGTCCTACGAGCAGTACTTC
TRBJ2-3 TRBD2 - TRBV5-1 CASSQDGTSALRGTDTQYF TGCGCCAGCAGCCAGGACGGGACTAGCGCTCTTCGGGGCACAGATACGCAGTATTTT
TRBJ1-6 - - TRBV6-5 CASSYSPGNSPLHF TGTGCCAGCAGTTACTCGCCAGGGAATTCACCCCTCCACTTT
TRBJ2-5 - - TRBV7-3 CASRLRGWGRETQYF TGTGCCAGCAGGTTACGTGGGTGGGGAAGAGAGACCCAGTACTTC
TRBJ2-7 - - TRBV27 CASSHSAGGGEQYF TGTGCCAGCAGTCACTCCGCCGGGGGAGGAGAGCAGTACTTC
TRBJ2-1 - - TRBV6-5 CASSYSRGSWGIEFF TGTGCCAGCAGTTACTCGAGGGGGTCGTGGGGAATAGAGTTCTTC
TRBJ2-7 TRBD1 - TRBV13 CASSLGQGTHEQYF TGTGCCAGCAGCTTGGGACAGGGGACCCACGAGCAGTACTTC
TRBJ2-2 TRBD1 - TRBV27 CATAGPGTVENTGELFF TGTGCCACAGCAGGGCCAGGGACAGTGGAGAACACCGGGGAGCTGTTTTTT
TRBJ1-4 - - TRBV27 CASSLIGATNEKLFF TGTGCCAGCAGTTTGATTGGAGCAACTAATGAAAAACTGTTTTTT
TRBJ2-3 - - TRBV13 CASSPRGGTDTQYF TGTGCCAGCAGCCCCCGAGGTGGGACAGATACGCAGTATTTT
TRBJ2-3 - once TRBV19 CASSMLQGLTDTQYF TGTGCCAGTAGTATGTTACAGGGCCTCACAGATACGCAGTATTTT
TRBJ1-4 TRBD1 - TRBV30 CAWSVTGQHANEKLFF TGTGCCTGGAGTGTAACGGGACAGCACGCCAATGAAAAACTGTTTTTT
TRBJ1-2 - - TRBV9 CASSAIGGYTF TGTGCCAGCAGCGCGATTGGGGGCTACACCTTC
TRBJ2-7 - - TRBV5-5 CASSGPGRTYEQYF TGTGCCAGCAGCGGCCCGGGACGGACCTACGAGCAGTACTTC
TRBJ2-3 - - TRBV4-1 CASSQMLERVTDTQYF TGCGCCAGCAGCCAAATGTTGGAGAGGGTCACAGATACGCAGTATTTT
TRBJ2-7 - - TRBV2 CASRLTYEQYF TGTGCCAGCAGGCTAACCTACGAGCAGTACTTC
TRBJ2-7 TRBD1 - TRBV15 CATSRTRDRPYEQYF TGTGCCACCAGCAGGACAAGGGACAGGCCCTACGAGCAGTACTTC
TRBJ2-5 TRBD2 - TRBV6-5 CASSSSSGGWETQYF TGTGCCAGCAGTTCCTCTAGCGGGGGGTGGGAGACCCAGTACTTC
TRBJ2-1 TRBD2 - TRBV5-1 CASAPHNWGGSNEQFF TGCGCCAGCGCACCCCACAATTGGGGAGGGAGTAATGAGCAGTTCTTC
TRBJ1-1 - - TRBV7-9 CASRAVWGIAEAFF TGTGCCAGCAGGGCAGTATGGGGGATTGCTGAAGCTTTCTTT
TRBJ2-5 TRBD1 - TRBV30 CAWEGTGDETQYF TGTGCCTGGGAGGGGACAGGGGACGAGACCCAGTACTTC
TRBJ2-5 - - TRBV7-2 CASSLSSETETQYF TGTGCCAGCAGCTTAAGTAGCGAGACGGAGACCCAGTACTTC
TRBJ2-3 TRBD2 - TRBV6-4 CASSGPGLAACTDTQYF TGTGCCAGCAGTGGACCGGGACTAGCGGCTTGCACAGATACGCAGTATTTT
TRBJ1-1 - - TRBV19 CASRRGGGTEAFF TGTGCCAGTAGAAGGGGCGGAGGCACTGAAGCTTTCTTT
TRBJ2-2 - - TRBV13 CASSLGTSVAGELFF TGTGCCAGCAGCTTAGGCACTAGTGTAGCCGGGGAGCTGTTTTTT
TRBJ2-3 - - TRBV15 CATSRDRAGDSTDTQYF TGTGCCACCAGCAGAGATAGGGCAGGTGATAGCACAGATACGCAGTATTTT
TRBJ1-2 - - TRBV5-6 CASSLGRGSYGYTF TGTGCCAGCAGCTTGGGCAGGGGTTCTTATGGCTACACCTTC
TRBJ2-1 TRBD2 - TRBV6-5 CASSFRLAGEGEQFF TGTGCCAGCAGTTTCCGACTAGCGGGAGAGGGAGAGCAGTTCTTC
TRBJ2-1 - once TRBV10-3 CATLPEEGPIINEQFF TGTGCCACCCTCCCGGAGGAGGGGCCGATAATCAATGAGCAGTTCTTC
TRBJ1-2 - - TRBV19 CASSPGPPGGYTF TGTGCCAGTAGTCCTGGACCCCCCGGCGGCTACACCTTC
TRBJ2-1 TRBD2 - TRBV2 CASTWTSGRAEQFF TGTGCCTCCACGTGGACTAGCGGGAGGGCCGAACAGTTCTTC
TRBJ2-7 TRBD1 - TRBV6-5 CASGDRDSYEQYF TGTGCCAGCGGGGACAGGGACTCCTACGAGCAGTACTTC
TRBJ2-3 - - TRBV5-6 CASSWGGAPDTQYF TGTGCCAGCAGCTGGGGCGGGGCCCCGGATACGCAGTATTTT
TRBJ1-5 - - TRBV7-9 CASSLDSSNQPQHF TGTGCCAGCAGCTTAGACAGTAGCAATCAGCCCCAGCATTTT
TRBJ2-7 - - TRBV7-9 CASSLGGFSYEQYF TGTGCCAGCAGCTTAGGCGGTTTCTCCTACGAGCAGTACTTC
TRBJ2-2 TRBD2 - TRBV9 CASRALGGDTGELFF TGTGCCAGCAGGGCCCTGGGGGGGGACACCGGGGAGCTGTTTTTT
TRBJ1-5 TRBD1 - TRBV6-5 CASSSRTGRNQPQHF TGTGCCAGCAGCTCTCGGACAGGGCGCAATCAGCCCCAGCATTTT
TRBJ1-5 - - TRBV18 CASSPQGYSNQPQHF TGTGCCAGCTCACCACAGGGTTATAGCAATCAGCCCCAGCATTTT